These 3 T cell receptor beta chains share one sample of origin, sequenced in a study of beta chain features in type 1 diabetes (dated by TCRdb to 2017 to 2018). Libraries were prepared through the immunoSEQ multiplex PCR assay. All of the isolated RNA was reverse transcribed with the High Capacity cDNA Reverse Transcription Kit, so expressed TCRB transcripts were sequenced. The table comes from immuneACCESS by way of TCRdb, which keeps in-frame sequences with V and J called. Part of the clones is missing from these tables; in studies checked, under half for an unresolved V gene and the rest for unknown reasons. Within this sample are 400,000 to 600,000 clones, with over 25% of them counted one time only. The top ten constitute 0.05% to 0.07% of the sample. The sample consisted of naive CD4+ T cells from blood. The cell subset or site label, as the study defines it: true naive CD4+ T cells. The receptors stem from a man between 18 and 35 years old in good health.

In this sample, this clone turned up a few times. CDR3 in amino acids: CASSLRTDSYNEQFF. The CDR3 region has the DNA TGTGCCAGCAGCCTACGGACAGATTCCTACAATGAGCAGTTCTTC. The chain employs TRBV7-2 and TRBJ2-1, with a weak D call TRBD1 (6 bases). The germline V gene has CDR1 SGHTA and CDR2 FQGNSA. This CDR3 has 15 amino acids. Trimming stripped 5 bases from V and 1 base from J, with 12 bases between.

The gene calls are TRBV27 and TRBJ2-4, with 10 nucleotides matching TRBD1. This CDR3 contains 13 residues. Germline V gene lookup returns CDR1 MNHEY and CDR2 SMNVEV (reference sequence). The trim removed 6 bases at V and 9 bases at J, leaving 5 bases unmatched. Written as DNA, the CDR3 is TGTGCCAGCAGGGGGACAGGGGCGAGCATTCAGTACTTC. Amino acids: CASRGTGASIQYF.

This rearrangement joins TRBV29-1 to TRBJ2-3; D is unclear. The ends were cut back, 6 bases at V and 3 bases at J, with 10 bases in the middle. Germline V gene sequence: CDR1 SQVTM, CDR2 ANQGSEA. This CDR3 is 12 amino acids long. The DNA of the CDR3 is TGCAGCGTCCCCCCCGGAACAGATACGCAGTATTTT. Amino acids: CSVPPGTDTQYF.